The 2 T cell receptor beta chains listed next were all sequenced from one sample in a study of blood T cell repertoires in COVID-19. Clones were read by immunoSEQ multiplex PCR, and TCRdb kept only the in-frame ones, dropping some. The sample lists 300,000 to 400,000 clones, roughly 87% occurring once. Sequenced sample: PBMCs or T cells enriched from blood (not recorded which). Receptors originate from a woman in her 30s who had recovered from COVID-19.

V gene TRBV6-4 combines with J gene TRBJ1-2; 9 nucleotides agree with TRBD1. V shed 6 bases, J shed 4 bases, and the junction held 6 bases outside the gene matches. Germline loops: CDR1 MRHNA, CDR2 SNTAGT. The CDR3 contains 14 residues. The CDR3: CASSPTGGGYGYTF. As DNA, the CDR3 is TGTGCCAGCAGCCCCACAGGGGGCGGCTATGGCTACACCTTC.

The CDR3 nucleotides read TGTGCCAGCAGCACAGACAGGGGCTACAATCAGCCCCAGCATTTT. Translated, it gives CASSTDRGYNQPQHF. This sequence joins TRBV2 and TRBJ1-5, with TRBD1 identical over 8 bases. This CDR3 spans 15 amino acids. CDR1 and CDR2 (germline): SNHLY, FYNNEI. V lost 6 bases, J lost 3 bases, and 7 bases stayed unmatched.